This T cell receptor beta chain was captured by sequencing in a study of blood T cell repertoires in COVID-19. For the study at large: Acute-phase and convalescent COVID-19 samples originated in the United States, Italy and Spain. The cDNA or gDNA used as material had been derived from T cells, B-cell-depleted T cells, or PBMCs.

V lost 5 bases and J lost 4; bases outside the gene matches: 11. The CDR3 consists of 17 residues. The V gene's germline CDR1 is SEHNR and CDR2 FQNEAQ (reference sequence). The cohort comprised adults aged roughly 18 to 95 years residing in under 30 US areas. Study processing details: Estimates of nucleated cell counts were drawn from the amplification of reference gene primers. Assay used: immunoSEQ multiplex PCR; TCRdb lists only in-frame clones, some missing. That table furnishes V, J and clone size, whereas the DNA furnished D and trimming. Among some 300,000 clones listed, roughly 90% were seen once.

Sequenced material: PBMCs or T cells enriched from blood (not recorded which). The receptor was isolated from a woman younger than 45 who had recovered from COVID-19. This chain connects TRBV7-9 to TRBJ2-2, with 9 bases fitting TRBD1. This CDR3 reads CASSLLPGQGITGELFF. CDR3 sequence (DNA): TGTGCCAGCAGCCTCCTGCCGGGACAGGGCATCACCGGGGAGCTGTTTTTT.